These 30 T cell receptor beta chains were all obtained from the same sample, sequenced in a study of CD8+ T cells in alopecia areata. Regarding treatment: oral pan-JAK inhibitor, 5-10 mg twice daily. RNA, once extracted, was reverse transcribed into cDNA for use as the sequencing template. Using immunoSEQ multiplex PCR, the repertoire was profiled, and TCRdb retains in-frame clones only, with some absent. The table lists roughly 140,000 clones, roughly four fifths of them singletons, with 25% in the top ten. The sequenced sample was CD8+ T cells sorted from blood, obtained at week 4, from a patient treated with tofacitinib. The receptor source for this set is a human donor with alopecia areata.

The chain links TRBV5-1 to TRBJ1-1, with a weak D call TRBD1 (5 bases). Germline loops: CDR1 SGHRS, CDR2 YFSETQ. Between the trimmed V and J ends, which lost 1 base and 4 bases, there was a span of 14 bases. This CDR3 has 15 residues. CDR3 sequence (DNA): TGCGCCAGCAGCTTGACAGGATCGGGAAGCACTGAAGCTTTCTTT. Translating it yields CASSLTGSGSTEAFF.

There are a few counts of this clone. The gene calls are TRBV6-6 and TRBJ2-7, with TRBD1 matching 8 bases. Germline V CDR1 and CDR2: MNHNY, SVGAGI (reference sequence). The CDR3 sequence is 15 residues long. After removal of 6 bases from V and 4 bases from J, the junction contained 11 bases not matched to a gene. This CDR3 is CASRSARGLWYEQYF. The CDR3 DNA reads as TGTGCCAGCAGGTCAGCCAGGGGGCTTTGGTACGAGCAGTACTTC.

The chain links TRBV7-2 to TRBJ1-1; the D gene is possibly TRBD1 (6 bases). The V gene's germline CDR1 is SGHTA and CDR2 FQGNSA. CDR3 length equals 14 residues. V gave up 5 bases and J gave up 1 base, with 11 bases separating them. The CDR3 DNA follows: TGTGCCAGCAGCCGACCGACAGGGAACACTGAAGCTTTCTTT. This encodes CASSRPTGNTEAFF. The full variable domain, in which reference TRBV7-2 and TRBJ1-1 provide the parts outside the CDR3, is GAGVSQSPSNKVTEKGKDVELRCDPISGHTALYWYRQSLGQGLEFLIYFQGNSAPDKSGLPSDRFSAERTGGSVSTLTIQRTQQEDSAVYLCASSRPTGNTEAFFGQGTRLTVV.

The gene calls are TRBV6-1 and TRBJ2-1; D is unclear. The CDR3 sequence is 13 residues long. With 2 bases removed from V and 9 bases from J, the gap between germline ends came to 11 bases. The germline gives CDR1 MNHNS, CDR2 SASEGT. The CDR3 loop reads CASSESEVGEQFF. CDR3 DNA sequence: TGTGCCAGCAGTGAATCTGAGGTCGGTGAGCAGTTCTTC.

This sequence joins TRBV6-6 and TRBJ1-1, with D uncertain. Trimming shortened V by 5 bases and J by 3 bases, and 13 bases separated the two germline ends. CDR1 is MNHNY, CDR2 SVGAGI, per germline (reference sequence). The CDR3 is made up of 14 amino acids. The CDR3 region is CASSEGPNYTEAFF. CDR3 bases: TGTGCCAGCAGTGAGGGTCCGAACTACACTGAAGCTTTCTTT.

The V and J genes are TRBV29-1 and TRBJ2-3, with TRBD2 matching 10 bases. The trim removed 3 bases at V and 3 bases at J, leaving 6 bases unmatched. The CDR3 extends over 15 amino acids. CDR1 SQVTM and CDR2 ANQGSEA come from the germline V gene. CDR3 nucleotides: TGCAGCGTTGAGGCTAGCGGGGGCCTAACAGATACGCAGTATTTT. Residues: CSVEASGGLTDTQYF.

This chain connects TRBV5-4 to TRBJ2-5, with D hard to call. CDR1 and CDR2 (germline): SGHNT, YYREEE (reference sequence). V was clipped by 2 bases and J by 2 bases, with 10 bases between them. The CDR3 is made up of 14 amino acids. CDR3 DNA: TGTGCCAGCAGCTTTGTCCAGGAACAAGAGACCCAGTACTTC. Protein product: CASSFVQEQETQYF. The whole variable domain, remainder taken from reference TRBV5-4 and TRBJ2-5, is ETGVTQSPTHLIKTRGQQVTLRCSSQSGHNTVSWYQQALGQGPQFIFQYYREEENGRGNFPPRFSGLQFPNYSSELNVNALELDDSALYLCASSFVQEQETQYFGPGTRLLVL.

Notes on this clone: The identical CDR3 is also encoded by other nucleotide sequences in the sample. The chain joins TRBV5-6 to TRBJ2-1; no definite D call. Trimming stripped 0 bases from V and 7 bases from J, with 2 bases between. Germline V CDR1 and CDR2: SGHDT, YYEEEE. The CDR3 consists of 11 residues. The CDR3: CASSLGNEQFF. The CDR3 nucleotides are TGTGCCAGCAGCTTGGGGAATGAGCAGTTCTTC.

With respect to this clone: One end of the junction fails to match germline, which may point to a read error. This rearrangement joins TRBV19 to TRBJ2-3; TRBD1 might be the D (5 bases). Germline CDR1 and CDR2: LNHDA and SQIVND (reference sequence). CDR3 length: 14 amino acids. The chain's CDR3 is CASSIVLFRDTQFF. The DNA for the CDR3 is TGTGCCAGTAGTATAGTCCTCTTCAGGGATACGCAGTTTTTT.

This clone occurred a few times. The rearrangement joins TRBV5-5 to TRBJ1-2, with D perhaps TRBD1 (6 bases). Trimming shortened V by 5 bases and J by 0 bases, and 11 bases separated the two germline ends. The CDR3 loop spans 14 amino acids. The germline CDR1 and CDR2 sequences are SGHKS and YYEKEE (reference sequence). In nucleotides, the CDR3 is TGTGCCAGCAGGCGGACAGCGTCTAACTATGGCTACACCTTC. It is translated as CASRRTASNYGYTF. Together with reference TRBV5-5 and TRBJ1-2, the CDR3 gives the full variable domain: DAGVTQSPTHLIKTRGQQVTLRCSPISGHKSVSWYQQVLGQGPQFIFQYYEKEERGRGNFPDRFSARQFPNYSSELNVNALLLGDSALYLCASRRTASNYGYTFGSGTRLTVV.

This sequence joins TRBV6-5 and TRBJ2-6; no reliable D call. The germline V and J ends were trimmed by 1 base and 0 bases, with 7 bases remaining between them. The CDR3 totals 16 residues. CDR1 and CDR2 from the germline V gene are MNHEY and SVGAGI. The CDR3 loop reads CASSYFSVSGANVLTF. The CDR3 region has the DNA TGTGCCAGCAGTTACTTTTCCGTCTCTGGGGCCAACGTCCTGACTTTC.

The CDR3 nucleotides read TGCGCCAGCAGCCAAGAGGGGGTTGGGGCTCTAGGAGATACGCAGTATTTT. It yields the protein CASSQEGVGALGDTQYF. The chain links TRBV4-3 to TRBJ2-3; D may match TRBD1 or TRBD2 (5 bases each). V lost 0 bases, J lost 5 bases, and 18 bases lay in between. Looked up from germline, CDR1 is LGHNA and CDR2 is YSLEER. The length of the CDR3 is 17 residues.

The chain carries TRBV19 and TRBJ1-2; D is perhaps TRBD1 (5 bases). Germline CDR1 is LNHDA and CDR2 is SQIVND (reference sequence). The CDR3 covers 15 residues. V was trimmed by 5 bases and J by 2 bases, leaving 15 bases between them. The CDR3 DNA reads as TGTGCCAGTAGTGACTACGCCGGGACGAACTATGGCTACACCTTC. Protein: CASSDYAGTNYGYTF.

The V gene is TRBV11-2, the J gene TRBJ2-5; 13 nucleotides agree with TRBD2. The V segment lost 6 bases and the J segment 9 bases; nucleotides outside the gene matches: 16. Germline lookup yields CDR1 SGHAT and CDR2 FQNNGV. The CDR3 consists of 17 residues. The CDR3 DNA reads TGTGCCAGCAGTACCGACGGGGGACTAGCGGGACTTGGGGCCCAGTACTTC. Its translation: CASSTDGGLAGLGAQYF.

Regarding this clone: This is likely a read error, given that the CDR3 carries no conserved phenylalanine or tryptophan at its end. It is unclear where the CDR3 begins or ends on the DNA, so no DNA is shown, and the CDR3 is as TCRdb lists it. V and J are TRBV7-6 and TRBJ1-2; the table's D call, TRBD1, has no DNA check behind it. The CDR3 totals 15 residues, both ends included. Germline V gives CDR1 SGHVS, CDR2 FNYEAQ. This CDR3 is CASSLDPASGTGLSV.

The V call is TRBV29-1, the J call TRBJ1-1, with a possible D match to TRBD1 (5 bases). Germline values: CDR1 SQVTM, CDR2 ANQGSEA. The CDR3 loop spans 13 amino acids. V was clipped by 4 bases and J by 3 bases, with 12 bases between them. Here the CDR3 reads CSVGSGGYTEAFF. CDR3 sequence (DNA): TGCAGCGTTGGCTCGGGGGGGTACACTGAAGCTTTCTTT.

This chain links TRBV6-5 with TRBJ2-7; no reliable D call. From germline, CDR1 is MNHEY and CDR2 SVGAGI. V was clipped by 4 bases and J by 0 bases, with 10 bases between them. The CDR3 extends over 14 amino acids. CDR3 nucleotide sequence: TGTGCCAGCAGTTTATCAAGCCGCTCCTACGAGCAGTACTTC. Protein: CASSLSSRSYEQYF.

The chain is built from TRBV4-1 and TRBJ1-1; D uncertain. The CDR3 is 15 residues long. CDR1 is MGHRA and CDR2 is YSYEKL in the germline V gene. The ends were cut back, 1 base at V and 1 base at J, with 10 bases in the middle. The CDR3 region is CASSQGESRNTEAFF. The CDR3 DNA follows: TGCGCCAGCAGCCAAGGAGAGTCCAGGAACACTGAAGCTTTCTTT.

The J gene is TRBJ2-1, the V gene TRBV5-4; 9 bases match TRBD2. Germline lookup yields CDR1 SGHNT and CDR2 YYREEE (reference sequence). V lost 0 bases, J lost 6 bases, and 4 bases stayed unmatched. This CDR3 is built from 15 residues. The CDR3 DNA follows: TGTGCCAGCAGCTTGGGGTCTAGCGGGGCCAATGAGCAGTTCTTC. This sequence encodes CASSLGSSGANEQFF.

The V gene is TRBV19, the J gene TRBJ1-2; tentatively, D is TRBD1 (5 bases). The germline CDR1 and CDR2 sequences are LNHDA and SQIVND (reference sequence). CDR3 length: 14 residues. With 6 bases removed from V and 0 bases from J, the gap between germline ends came to 11 bases. CDR3 amino acids: CASRRDLTNYGYTF. CDR3 nucleotides: TGTGCCAGTAGGAGGGACCTTACTAACTATGGCTACACCTTC. The full variable domain, its missing parts supplied by reference TRBV19 and TRBJ1-2, is DGGITQSPKYLFRKEGQNVTLSCEQNLNHDAMYWYRQDPGQGLRLIYYSQIVNDFQKGDIAEGYSVSREKKESFPLTVTSAQKNPTAFYLCASRRDLTNYGYTFGSGTRLTVV.

The rearrangement links TRBV5-4 to TRBJ2-1; perhaps TRBD1 as D (6 bases). Germline CDR1 is SGHNT and CDR2 is YYREEE (reference sequence). The V end was cut by 0 bases, the J end by 8 bases, with 9 bases between. This CDR3 has 13 amino acids. The CDR3 loop reads CASSLGTEDEQFF. As DNA, the CDR3 is TGTGCCAGCAGCTTGGGGACAGAGGATGAGCAGTTCTTC.

This chain connects TRBV29-1 to TRBJ2-1; TRBD1 matches at 8 bases. Germline CDR1 SQVTM, CDR2 ANQGSEA. CDR3 size: 15 residues. V was pared by 4 bases and J by 5 bases, with 10 bases of the junction left unmatched. The CDR3: CSVGGVQGDDNEQFF. CDR3 nucleotides: TGCAGCGTTGGAGGAGTACAGGGGGACGACAATGAGCAGTTCTTC.

This clone was detected a few times. The chain joins TRBV6-1 to TRBJ2-3, with TRBD2 identical over 11 bases. Germline V gives CDR1 MNHNS, CDR2 SASEGT. CDR3 length: 15 amino acids. Trimming cost V 5 bases and J 4 bases; bases outside gene matches: 5. This CDR3 is CASSLLAGESDTQYF. The CDR3 coding sequence is TGTGCCAGCAGTTTACTAGCGGGGGAGTCAGATACGCAGTATTTT.

The rearrangement links TRBV7-9 to TRBJ2-2; TRBD2 is a possible D gene (6 bases). Germline V CDR1 and CDR2: SEHNR, FQNEAQ (reference sequence). The CDR3 covers 14 residues. Trimming left V 4 bases short and J 1 base short, with 7 bases between. The chain's CDR3 is CASSSGRNTGELFF. Here the CDR3 DNA reads TGTGCCAGCAGCTCCGGGAGGAACACCGGGGAGCTGTTTTTT.

The rearrangement uses TRBV7-2 and TRBJ2-1; 7 bases match TRBD1. CDR3 length equals 13 residues. V shed 4 bases, J shed 8 bases, and the junction held 5 bases outside the gene matches. The germline V gene encodes CDR1 SGHTA and CDR2 FQGNSA. The CDR3 bases are TGTGCCAGCAGCTACACCGGGACAGATGAGCAGTTCTTC. Protein: CASSYTGTDEQFF.

This chain joins TRBV4-2 and TRBJ2-7; TRBD2 matches 12 bases. The germline V gene has CDR1 LGHNA and CDR2 YNFKEQ. V lost 0 bases, J lost 1 base, and 7 bases stayed unmatched. CDR3 length equals 18 residues. Here the CDR3 DNA reads TGTGCCAGCAGCCAAGAACTAGCGGGGGGCCCCGGATCCTACGAGCAGTACTTC. It encodes CASSQELAGGPGSYEQYF.

CDR3 amino acids: CASSRLAGGLTTDTQYF. CDR3 nucleotide sequence: TGTGCCAGCAGCCGACTAGCGGGGGGGCTCACCACAGATACGCAGTATTTT. The chain combines TRBV9 with TRBJ2-3; 14 bases agree with TRBD2. Trimming at V came to 4 bases and at J to 2 bases, leaving 6 bases not matched to a gene. In germline, CDR1 is SGDLS, CDR2 YYNGEE. The length of the CDR3 is 17 residues.

This rearrangement joins TRBV7-9 to TRBJ2-5; 10 bases agree with TRBD1. Germline trimming cut 5 bases from V and 5 bases from J; bases unmatched to any gene: 11. Germline CDR1 SEHNR, CDR2 FQNEAQ (reference sequence). This CDR3 is built from 16 residues. The CDR3 DNA follows: TGTGCCAGCAGCCCGACAGGGGGCCGAGAGGGGGAGACCCAGTACTTC. Protein sequence: CASSPTGGREGETQYF.

The rearrangement uses TRBV7-6 and TRBJ2-2; no reliable D call. The CDR3 spans 13 residues. Germline V gives CDR1 SGHVS, CDR2 FNYEAQ. V lost 5 bases to trimming and J lost 5 bases, with 9 bases between them. The CDR3 is CASSPSVTGELFF. CDR3 bases: TGTGCCAGCAGCCCCAGCGTGACCGGGGAGCTGTTTTTT. The full variable domain, rest sourced from reference TRBV7-6 and TRBJ2-2, is GAGVSQSPRYKVTKRGQDVALRCDPISGHVSLYWYRQALGQGPEFLTYFNYEAQQDKSGLPNDRFSAERPEGSISTLTIQRTEQRDSAMYRCASSPSVTGELFFGEGSRLTVL.

The chain joins TRBV29-1 to TRBJ2-5; D is ambiguous. CDR1 SQVTM and CDR2 ANQGSEA come from the germline V gene. Trimming took 2 bases from V and 5 from J, leaving 9 bases between them. CDR3 size: 12 residues. Written as DNA, the CDR3 is TGCAGCGTTGAAAAGGAGTGGGAGACCCAGTACTTC. Amino acid sequence: CSVEKEWETQYF.